This T cell receptor beta chain was sequenced during a study of regulatory T cells in long-lasting Graves disease. Building the TCR beta libraries relied on iRepertoire HTBI primers, and CDR3 regions underwent Arm-PCR. TCRdb reanalysed the multiplex PCR reads using MiXCR and keeps one entry per CDR3 protein. The repertoire consists of 240,000 or so distinct CDR3 sequences, with 20% to 25% occurring once and the leading ten covering over 11%. The table lists this clonotype with many counts. Its antigen is unknown. The time point here: newly diagnosed GD, antithyroid drugs for less than 3 months. TCR sequences were obtained from RNA taken from PBMCs. Study conclusions and caveats: Few sampled subjects may have lowered accuracy.

From germline, CDR1 is SGHTA and CDR2 FQGNSA. Trimming took off 5 bases at V and 5 bases at J, with 19 bases between the two ends. The CDR3 covers 15 residues. This clonotype originated in a female donor with Graves disease. The sequenced sample was peripheral blood mononuclear cells (PBMCs), obtained at new diagnosis, from a patient treated with antithyroid drugs. The rearrangement links TRBV7-2 to TRBJ2-7; D is tentatively TRBD1 or TRBD2 (6 bases each). The CDR3 DNA reads TGTGCCAGCAGCCCCTCGTCGGGGGCGTCCCACGAGCAGTACTTC. Encoded protein: CASSPSSGASHEQYF.